This T cell receptor (beta chain) was identified during a study of CD8+ T cells in alopecia areata. Study overall: Skin grafts from approximately 6-13-month-old C3H/HeJ donors with spontaneous alopecia were placed on approximately 7-10-week-old female C3H/HeJ mice.

On the basis of CD4, CD8alpha, NKG2D, NKG2ACE and other markers, pooled cutaneous lymph node cells were sorted. The sequencing template was cDNA reverse transcribed from extracted RNA. This table comes from immunoSEQ multiplex PCR, and its TCRdb copy is limited to in-frame clones, with some not included. The sample was found to contain around 290,000 clones, and every one recurs. This clone has more than one count but fewer than ten. Gene names and germline match the mouse. Read data end 4 residues before the CDR3 end; the end is taken from the germline J gene. The same CDR3 can be traced to other DNA sequences in this sample. CDR3 length: 13 residues. The germline gives CDR1 FNHDT, CDR2 SITEND (reference sequence). The junction had 2 bases not matched to a gene; V was cut back by 2 bases and J by 3 bases.

This TCR was sampled from a C3H/HeJ mouse with alopecia areata. The strain bears MHC haplotype H2-k. Sequencing used CD4+ T cells sorted from a lymph node. The genes are TRBV19 and TRBJ2-7; TRBD2 agrees at 7 bases. The CDR3 region is CASSIRGGYEQYF. CDR3 DNA (partial): TGTGCCAGCAGTATCCGGGGGGGCTAT. Full variable domain (outside the CDR3, taken from reference TRBV19 and TRBJ2-7): GGIITQTPKFLIGQEGQKLTLKCQQNFNHDTMYWYRQDSGKGLRLIYYSITENDLQKGDLSEGYDASREKKSSFSLTVTSAQKNEMAVFLCASSIRGGYEQYFGPGTRLTVL.